The 5 T cell receptor beta chains given below trace back to one sample, sequenced in a study of technical replicates of blood from a handful of donors. Only in-frame clones appear in the TCRdb table, and some are missing; sequencing was by immunoSEQ multiplex PCR. The table records tens of thousands of clones, 90% to 95% of them present only once. The sample was PBMCs. The receptors shown here come from a human donor in good health. Some clones in this sample may be carry-over from other donors' samples.

J is TRBJ1-1 and V is TRBV7-3; D remains unclear. The CDR3 runs 14 residues. Germline V gives CDR1 SGHTA, CDR2 FQGTGA. V was trimmed by 2 bases and J by 5 bases, leaving 12 bases between them. The CDR3 nucleotides read TGTGCCAGCAGCTTACGACCGAGCGGAACTGAAGCTTTCTTT. Translation: CASSLRPSGTEAFF.

The V and J genes are TRBV7-6 and TRBJ2-7, with 7 nucleotides matching TRBD1. Germline loops: CDR1 SGHVS, CDR2 FNYEAQ. This CDR3 is 12 amino acids long. The trim removed 6 bases at V and 6 bases at J, leaving 5 bases unmatched. The CDR3 reads CASSPTGFEQYF. The CDR3 DNA reads TGTGCCAGCAGTCCGACAGGGTTCGAGCAGTACTTC.

V and J are TRBV27 and TRBJ2-1; 9 nucleotides match TRBD2. This CDR3 is 16 amino acids long. V trimming: 5 bases; J trimming: 3 bases; junction bases outside the gene matches: 8. Germline CDR1 reads MNHEY; CDR2 reads SMNVEV (reference sequence). DNA for the CDR3: TGTGCCAGCAGTAGGCCTCTAGCGGGGAGCTACAATGAGCAGTTCTTC. This codes for CASSRPLAGSYNEQFF.

The rearrangement uses TRBV11-3 and TRBJ2-2; 8 bases are shared with TRBD2. Germline CDR1 reads SGHNT; CDR2 reads YENEEA. This CDR3 region has 15 residues. The trim removed 3 bases at V and 4 bases at J, leaving 4 bases unmatched. The CDR3 reads CASSFYREGTGELFF. The CDR3 DNA follows: TGTGCCAGCAGCTTTTATCGGGAGGGCACCGGGGAGCTGTTTTTT.

The rearrangement uses TRBV18 and TRBJ1-6; 7 nucleotides agree with TRBD1. V was clipped by 4 bases and J by 7 bases; unmatched bases: 7. CDR3 length: 15 residues. Germline V gives CDR1 KGHSH, CDR2 LQKENI. CDR3 residues: CASSLSTQGNSPLHF. CDR3 in DNA: TGTGCCAGCTCACTATCAACACAGGGGAATTCACCCCTCCACTTT.